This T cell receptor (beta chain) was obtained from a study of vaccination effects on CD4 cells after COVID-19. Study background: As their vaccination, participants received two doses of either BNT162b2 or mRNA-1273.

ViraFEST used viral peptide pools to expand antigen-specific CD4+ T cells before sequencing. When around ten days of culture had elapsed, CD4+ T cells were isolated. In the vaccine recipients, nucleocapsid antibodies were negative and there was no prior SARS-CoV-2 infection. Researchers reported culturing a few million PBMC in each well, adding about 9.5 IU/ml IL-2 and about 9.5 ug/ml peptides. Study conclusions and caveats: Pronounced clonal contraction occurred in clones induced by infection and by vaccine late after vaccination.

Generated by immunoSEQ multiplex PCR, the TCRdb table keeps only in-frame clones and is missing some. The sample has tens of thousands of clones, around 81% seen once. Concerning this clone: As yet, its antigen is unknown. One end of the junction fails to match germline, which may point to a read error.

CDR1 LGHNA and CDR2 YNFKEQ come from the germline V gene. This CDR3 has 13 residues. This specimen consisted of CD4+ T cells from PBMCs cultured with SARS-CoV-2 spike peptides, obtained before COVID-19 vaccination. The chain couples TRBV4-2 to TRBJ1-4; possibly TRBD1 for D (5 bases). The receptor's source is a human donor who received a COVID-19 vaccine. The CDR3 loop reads CASSQWGNDRIGF. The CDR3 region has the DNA TGTGCCAGCAGCCAATGGGGAAACGACAGAATTGGTTTT.